These 5 T cell receptor beta chains originate from one sample sequenced in a study of blood T cell repertoires in COVID-19. Clones were sequenced by immunoSEQ multiplex PCR, and TCRdb holds only the in-frame ones, with some missing. Counted here are about 300,000 clones, around nine tenths occurring once; the ten biggest clones make up about 2%. Input material: peripheral blood. The receptors were sampled from a woman younger than 45 with COVID-19, enrolled during active disease.

The chain uses TRBV5-4 and TRBJ1-6; D gene ambiguous. V shed 3 bases and J shed 9 bases, with 13 bases lying between them. There are 14 residues in the CDR3. Germline V gene data show CDR1 as SGHNT and CDR2 as YYREEE (reference sequence). This CDR3 is CASSYDTVGSPLHF. The CDR3 DNA is TGTGCCAGCAGCTACGACACCGTAGGTTCACCCCTCCACTTT. Combining the CDR3 with reference TRBV5-4 and TRBJ1-6 gives the whole variable domain ETGVTQSPTHLIKTRGQQVTLRCSSQSGHNTVSWYQQALGQGPQFIFQYYREEENGRGNFPPRFSGLQFPNYSSELNVNALELDDSALYLCASSYDTVGSPLHFGNGTRLTVT.

This clone was counted between two and nine times. The chain combines TRBV6-5 with TRBJ2-7, with 7 bases aligning to TRBD1. J was trimmed by 3 bases and V by 3 bases; bases with no gene match: 5. The CDR3 is 14 residues long. CDR1 MNHEY and CDR2 SVGAGI come from the germline V gene. The CDR3 DNA sequence: TGTGCCAGCAGTTATAGGGGGCCCCACTACGAGCAGTACTTC. This codes for CASSYRGPHYEQYF.

Here the CDR3 reads CASSDGNYGYTF. As DNA, the CDR3 is TGTGCCAGCAGCGACGGGAACTATGGCTACACCTTC. The chain carries TRBV9 and TRBJ1-2; D gene unclear. CDR3 size: 12 residues. The germline V gene has CDR1 SGDLS and CDR2 YYNGEE. Trimming took 3 bases from V and 2 from J, leaving 5 bases between them.

This chain connects TRBV7-9 to TRBJ2-5; 7 positions agree with TRBD2. V was pared by 4 bases and J by 4 bases, with 12 bases of the junction left unmatched. Germline V CDR1 and CDR2: SEHNR, FQNEAQ (reference sequence). The CDR3 contains 16 residues. The CDR3 coding sequence is TGTGCCAGCAGCTACCCCCGGGACTACCCCCGAGAGACCCAGTACTTC. Protein sequence: CASSYPRDYPRETQYF. The variable domain in full, with the rest retrieved from reference TRBV7-9 and TRBJ2-5, is DTGVSQNPRHKITKRGQNVTFRCDPISEHNRLYWYRQTLGQGPEFLTYFQNEAQLEKSRLLSDRFSAERPKGSFSTLEIQRTEQGDSAMYLCASSYPRDYPRETQYFGPGTRLLVL.

This chain uses TRBV5-1 with TRBJ2-5, with D uncertain. The length of the CDR3 is 15 residues. Trimming shortened V by 4 bases and J by 1 base, and 14 bases separated the two germline ends. Germline V gene lookup returns CDR1 SGHRS and CDR2 YFSETQ. The CDR3 region is CASSPTPELQETQYF. The DNA for the CDR3 is TGCGCCAGCAGCCCCACACCGGAGCTCCAAGAGACCCAGTACTTC.